The 16 T cell receptor beta chains in this list originate from one sample, sequenced in a study of regulatory T cells in long-lasting Graves disease. Specified time point: newly diagnosed GD, antithyroid drugs for less than 3 months. PBMCs provided the RNA from which the TCR library was made. The TCR beta library used iRepertoire HTBI primers with Arm-PCR amplification of CDR3. MiXCR was run by TCRdb on the multiplex PCR reads, yielding one entry per CDR3 protein. The table includes about 540,000 distinct CDR3 sequences, approximately 13% detected once. This sample also belongs to another study, concerning T cells in Graves' hyperthyroidism and ophthalmopathy.

This specimen was peripheral blood mononuclear cells (PBMCs), taken at new diagnosis, from a patient treated with antithyroid drugs. The receptors originated from a man younger than 40 with Graves disease.

This clonotype occurred many times. The chain joins TRBV2 to TRBJ1-2; no firm D call. Germline CDR1 is SNHLY and CDR2 is FYNNEI. This CDR3 spans 12 amino acids. Between the trimmed V and J ends, which lost 6 bases and 4 bases, there was a span of 9 bases. CDR3: CASSPTGYGYTF. DNA for the CDR3: TGTGCCAGCAGCCCAACGGGCTATGGCTACACCTTC.

This clonotype appeared a few times. This sequence joins TRBV3-1 and TRBJ1-6; possibly TRBD1 for D (5 bases). CDR1 and CDR2 (germline): LGHDT, YNNKEL (reference sequence). The CDR3 length is 15 residues. V lost 4 bases, J lost 7 bases, and 14 bases lay in between. CDR3 loop: CASSPPGTENSPLHF. In DNA form, the CDR3 reads TGTGCCAGCAGCCCTCCCGGGACGGAGAATTCACCCCTCCACTTT.

Only a few counts were recorded for this clonotype. The chain couples TRBV10-3 to TRBJ2-6; D gene unclear. Germline CDR1 and CDR2: ENHRY and SYGVKD. The V gene lost 7 bases and the J gene lost 0 bases, with 10 bases spanning the gap. The CDR3 has 15 amino acids. CDR3 loop: CAINPDASGANVLTF. The CDR3 DNA reads TGTGCCATCAACCCGGATGCCTCTGGGGCCAACGTCCTGACTTTC.

This clonotype turned up a few times. V gene TRBV6-1 combines with J gene TRBJ1-6; no clear D. The CDR3 is 16 amino acids. The V gene lost 5 bases and the J gene lost 0 bases, with 11 bases spanning the gap. Germline V gives CDR1 MNHNS, CDR2 SASEGT. The CDR3 DNA reads as TGTGCCAGCAGTCCCCAGAAGAGCTCCTATAATTCACCCCTCCACTTT. Translated: CASSPQKSSYNSPLHF.

The table lists this clonotype with many counts. V gene TRBV20-1 combines with J gene TRBJ2-3; TRBD2 matches 12 bases. The junction had 8 bases not matched to a gene; V was cut back by 3 bases and J by 1 base. CDR3 length: 17 amino acids. Germline V gene sequence: CDR1 DFQATT, CDR2 SNEGSKA (reference sequence). The CDR3 sequence: CSASPLAGGPGTDTQYF. The CDR3 DNA reads as TGCAGTGCTAGCCCGCTAGCGGGAGGGCCGGGCACAGATACGCAGTATTTT.

Note on this clonotype: This could be a read error, since a much larger clone is one nucleotide away. V and J are TRBV11-3 and TRBJ2-3; no firm D call. Germline V gives CDR1 SGHNT, CDR2 YENEEA. This CDR3 is 16 amino acids long. Trimming pared 5 bases from V and 4 bases from J, leaving 19 bases between. CDR3 DNA sequence: TGTGCCAGCAGCCCGACTCTCCCAGCGCGCGCAGATACGCAGTATTTT. Protein product: CASSPTLPARADTQYF. Drawing the rest from reference TRBV11-3 and TRBJ2-3, the complete variable domain is EAGVVQSPRYKIIEKKQPVAFWCNPISGHNTLYWYLQNLGQGPELLIRYENEEAVDDSQLPKDRFSAERLKGVDSTLKIQPAELGDSAVYLCASSPTLPARADTQYFGPGTRLTVL.

This clonotype was detected many times. The chain uses TRBV7-9 and TRBJ1-5; perhaps TRBD1 as D (6 bases). Between the trimmed V and J ends, which lost 5 bases and 2 bases, there was a span of 13 bases. The CDR3 is 15 amino acids. Germline CDR1 and CDR2: SEHNR and FQNEAQ (reference sequence). The CDR3 sequence is CASSQPGVGNQPQHF. The CDR3 coding sequence is TGTGCCAGCAGCCAACCAGGGGTGGGCAATCAGCCCCAGCATTTT.

This clonotype was seen many times. This rearrangement joins TRBV27 to TRBJ1-5; 7 nucleotides line up with TRBD1. In germline, CDR1 is MNHEY, CDR2 SMNVEV (reference sequence). The V gene end was trimmed by 6 bases and the J gene end by 7 bases; junction bases not matched to a gene: 9. The CDR3 sequence is 14 residues long. CDR3 in amino acids: CASRGGTGDQPQHF. The CDR3 coding sequence is TGTGCCAGCAGGGGGGGCACAGGGGACCAGCCCCAGCATTTT.

Details on this clonotype: Because the CDR3 is missing its conserved closing phenylalanine or tryptophan, this is likely a read error. The DNA is left out, because the CDR3 cannot be placed on it with certainty; the CDR3 is given as TCRdb lists it. The J gene is TRBJ2-7, the V gene TRBV2; TRBD1, the table's D call, was not compared with the DNA. Germline V gene data show CDR1 as SNHLY and CDR2 as FYNNEI. The CDR3 length is 8 residues, termini included. CDR3 sequence: CASPWDSS.

Many counts were recorded for this clonotype. The chain is built from TRBV25-1 and TRBJ2-7, with 8 positions matching TRBD1. CDR3 length: 15 residues. Germline V lookup: CDR1 MGHDK, CDR2 SYGVNS. The ends lost 8 bases at V and 0 bases at J; junction bases unmatched: 9. The CDR3 DNA reads as TGTGCCAGCCGGTCCTCCGGGACAGGCTCCTACGAGCAGTACTTC. Amino acid sequence: CASRSSGTGSYEQYF.

J is TRBJ1-2 and V is TRBV12-3 or TRBV12-4, with 7 bases matching TRBD1. The CDR3 has 15 residues. With V trimmed by 6 bases and J by 3 bases, 10 bases remained unmatched. The CDR3 protein is CASRSDRPADYGYTF. The CDR3 DNA follows: TGTGCCAGCAGATCGGACAGGCCGGCTGACTATGGCTACACCTTC.

A few counts support this clonotype. The CDR3 loop is CAWSSSKETQYF. CDR3 DNA sequence: TGTGCCTGGAGCAGTTCAAAAGAGACCCAGTACTTC. V gene TRBV30 combines with J gene TRBJ2-1; no clear D gene. With the DNA end fitting TRBJ2-5 better, the J assignment may be wrong. The CDR3 is 12 amino acids. Germline-derived CDR1 and CDR2 are GTSNPN and SVGIG (reference sequence).

This clonotype was counted ten times or more. This rearrangement joins TRBV5-1 to TRBJ2-3, with 15 bases fitting TRBD2. This CDR3 is 18 amino acids long. V lost 4 bases and J lost 1; bases outside the gene matches: 7. The germline CDR1 and CDR2 sequences are SGHRS and YFSETQ. CDR3 DNA sequence: TGCGCCAGCAGCCTGAATGGACTAGCGGGAGGGGGCACAGATACGCAGTATTTT. Amino acids: CASSLNGLAGGGTDTQYF.

This clonotype was observed at least ten times. CDR3 sequence reads: CASSFPSGNTDTQYF. CDR3 DNA sequence: TGCGCCAGCAGCTTCCCTAGCGGGAACACAGATACGCAGTATTTT. V gene TRBV5-1 combines with J gene TRBJ2-3, with TRBD2 matching over 9 bases. V shed 2 bases, J shed 2 bases, and the junction held 3 bases outside the gene matches. Germline CDR1 and CDR2: SGHRS and YFSETQ. The CDR3 is 15 amino acids.

This clonotype was detected a few times. V usage is TRBV20-1 and J usage is TRBJ1-2, with D possibly TRBD1 on 5 matching bases. Germline V gene lookup returns CDR1 DFQATT and CDR2 SNEGSKA (reference sequence). CDR3 length: 15 amino acids. Deletions cut 4 bases from V and 1 base from J, with 16 bases between. The CDR3 loop is CSATFSGGGNYGYTF. CDR3 nucleotides: TGCAGTGCTACCTTTTCCGGGGGAGGTAACTATGGCTACACCTTC.

This clonotype was counted ten times or more. The chain joins TRBV30 to TRBJ2-6; 9 nucleotides agree with TRBD2. The CDR3 extends over 17 amino acids. With V trimmed by 3 bases and J by 0 bases, 6 bases remained unmatched. The V gene's germline CDR1 is GTSNPN and CDR2 SVGIG (reference sequence). CDR3 loop: CAWRGLAGDSGANVLTF. The CDR3 DNA reads TGTGCCTGGAGGGGACTAGCAGGTGACTCTGGGGCCAACGTCCTGACTTTC.